The rows below give T cell receptor beta chains drawn from one sample of a study of T cells in localized non-small cell lung cancer. Method: immunoSEQ multiplex PCR; TCRdb's copy keeps in-frame clones and lacks some. This sample carries around 20,000 clones, 89% of them seen once, and the ten largest clones take over 7.5%. This sample comprised peripheral blood, obtained before any cancer treatment. All receptors derive from a man between 40 and 70 years old with stage I lung adenocarcinoma. Both conserved end residues are part of each CDR3. Fields, in order: J gene, clone size, V gene, D gene, CDR3 DNA, CDR3 protein. The D gene is left open where the match is weak. The size entry is marked missing in some rows and otherwise reads once, few, many or a size class.

TRBJ2-1,.,TRBV27,.,TGTGCCAGCAGTCCCGTTCTACGTCGCCCCTTGGATGAGCAGTTCTTC,CASSPVLRRPLDEQFF
TRBJ2-3,.,TRBV19,.,TGTGCCAGTAGCGGACGGTTCACAGATACGCAGTATTTT,CASSGRFTDTQYF
TRBJ1-5,.,TRBV7-2,.,TGTGCCAGCAGCTTGACGACGGGACACAATCAGCCCCAGCATTTT,CASSLTTGHNQPQHF
TRBJ2-1,.,TRBV11-3,TRBD2,TGTGCCAGCAGCTTAGAGAGCGGGGGGGCCGGTGAGCAGTTCTTC,CASSLESGGAGEQFF
TRBJ2-4,few,TRBV2,.,TGTGCCAGCACAATCACAAAGGTGGCCAAAAACATTCAGTACTTC,CASTITKVAKNIQYF
TRBJ2-3,.,TRBV6-5,.,TGTGCCAGCTCGTTAGTGGCGGGGCGCACAGATACGCAGTATTTT,CASSLVAGRTDTQYF
TRBJ2-7,.,TRBV2,.,TGTGCCAGCGGCCCGACGGGCCACGAGCAGTACTTC,CASGPTGHEQYF
TRBJ1-6,.,TRBV9,.,TGTGCCAGCAGCGTAGATGATTCACCCCTCCACTTT,CASSVDDSPLHF
TRBJ2-1,once,TRBV5-6,.,TGTGCCAGCAGCTTCTCAGGGTCCTACAATGAGCAGTTCTTC,CASSFSGSYNEQFF
TRBJ1-4,few,TRBV30,.,TGTGCCTGGAGTGTGGGGGTGGCCGGGAATGAAAAACTGTTTTTT,CAWSVGVAGNEKLFF
TRBJ1-1,.,TRBV27,.,TGTGCCAGCAGTCCCTCAGCGTACAGTGAAGCTTTCTTT,CASSPSAYSEAFF
TRBJ2-1,.,TRBV10-3,TRBD2,TGTGCCATCAATGGACTAGCGGGCTCCAATGAGCAGTTCTTC,CAINGLAGSNEQFF
TRBJ2-3,.,TRBV30,.,TGTGCCTGGAGGCAACAGGGAAAGGGCACAGATACGCAGTATTTT,CAWRQQGKGTDTQYF
TRBJ2-5,.,TRBV2,.,TGTGCCAGCAGTGCTGAAGAGACCCAGTACTTC,CASSAEETQYF
TRBJ2-7,.,TRBV5-6,.,TGTGCCAGCAGCTCCGGGTCTGCCTTTTTGGGCGAGCAGTACTTC,CASSSGSAFLGEQYF
TRBJ1-1,medium-sized,TRBV27,.,TGTGCCAGCAGTTTAGCACACGTGAACACTGAAGCTTTCTTT,CASSLAHVNTEAFF
TRBJ1-1,.,TRBV4-2,TRBD1,TGTGCCAGCAGCACGCACTTACAGGGGCCTGAAGCTTTCTTT,CASSTHLQGPEAFF
TRBJ2-7,.,TRBV28,TRBD2,TGTGCCAGCAGTTTTGGCGGGAGCTCCTACGAGCAGTACTTC,CASSFGGSSYEQYF
TRBJ2-5,.,TRBV6-1,.,TGTGCCAGCAGCCGAGGGTGGGAGTGGGAGACCCAGTACTTC,CASSRGWEWETQYF
TRBJ1-1,.,TRBV28,.,TGTGCCAGCATTTCACAGGGAAGTGGCGTTGGTGAAGCTTTCTTT,CASISQGSGVGEAFF
TRBJ1-2,.,TRBV10-3,.,TGTGCCATCACCAAAGGACAGCCAGCTAACTATGGCTACACCTTC,CAITKGQPANYGYTF
TRBJ2-7,.,TRBV5-1,TRBD2,TGCGCCAGCAGCTCGAGCGGGGGTCAATCCTACGAGCAGTACTTC,CASSSSGGQSYEQYF
TRBJ1-2,.,TRBV18,.,TGTGCCAGCTCACCAGGGGATATAGCTAACTATGGCTACACCTTC,CASSPGDIANYGYTF
TRBJ1-1,.,TRBV30,.,TGTGCCTGGCTTTCGGGGGGCTCCGTGAACACTGAAGCTTTCTTT,CAWLSGGSVNTEAFF
TRBJ1-2,.,TRBV28,.,TGTGCCAGCAGCCCCCGGGAGGGGCCAGGGGGCTACACCTTC,CASSPREGPGGYTF
TRBJ2-7,.,TRBV7-9,TRBD2,TGTGCCAGCAGCTCCCTAGCGGAGGGGTACGAGCAGTACTTC,CASSSLAEGYEQYF
TRBJ2-3,.,TRBV11-2,TRBD1,TGTGCCAGCAGCTTAGGGGACAGGTCCACAGATACGCAGTATTTT,CASSLGDRSTDTQYF
TRBJ1-2,.,TRBV27,.,TGTGCCAGCAGTCCCAACAGGGATGACTATGGCTACACCTTC,CASSPNRDDYGYTF
TRBJ1-2,.,TRBV5-4,.,TGTGCCAGCAGCTTAGGGGGTATCGGGACGGACTATGGCTACACCTTC,CASSLGGIGTDYGYTF
TRBJ2-3,.,TRBV7-2,.,TGTGCCAGCAGCTTAGCGTCTCAGGGTATAGATACGCAGTATTTT,CASSLASQGIDTQYF
TRBJ2-2,.,TRBV12-5,.,TGTGCTAGTGGCCAATACCCCGGGACACTAAGTAACACCGGGGAGCTGTTTTTT,CASGQYPGTLSNTGELFF
TRBJ2-3,.,TRBV7-8,.,TGTGCCAGCAGCCCCACAGATACGCAGTATTTT,CASSPTDTQYF
TRBJ2-1,.,TRBV30,TRBD2,TGTGCCTGGGAGGCCGGGGTAGCGGGGAATGAGCAGTTCTTC,CAWEAGVAGNEQFF
TRBJ2-7,.,TRBV5-5,.,TGTGCCAGCAGCCGCGGGGCTTTCTACGAGCAGTACTTC,CASSRGAFYEQYF
TRBJ2-7,.,TRBV28,TRBD1,TGTGCCAGCAGCCTTACAGGGGGTACAGCGCTGCTGTACTTC,CASSLTGGTALLYF
TRBJ1-2,.,TRBV11-2,TRBD1,TGTGCCAGCAGCAGACCGGGGACAGCTTGGAAATATGGCTACACCTTC,CASSRPGTAWKYGYTF
TRBJ2-4,.,TRBV29-1,.,TGCAGCACTGGGGGCGGGGACCTTAAAAACATTCAGTACTTC,CSTGGGDLKNIQYF
TRBJ2-7,.,TRBV6-5,TRBD1,TGTGCCAGCAGTGCCGGGACAGAGTACGAGCAGTACTTC,CASSAGTEYEQYF
TRBJ2-3,.,TRBV30,.,TGTGCCTGGAGTGTACTGGCGGGAAGAGGGGATACGCAGTATTTT,CAWSVLAGRGDTQYF
TRBJ2-3,few,TRBV30,.,TGTGCCTGGAGTGTAGGGCAGGCTAGCACAGATACGCAGTATTTT,CAWSVGQASTDTQYF
TRBJ2-6,.,TRBV5-8,.,TGTGCCAGCACCAGGACAGCAGTCTCTGGGGCCAACGTCCTGACTTTC,CASTRTAVSGANVLTF
TRBJ2-7,.,TRBV19,.,TGTGCCAGTAGGGGTAGCGCCTACGAGCAGTACTTC,CASRGSAYEQYF
TRBJ2-3,.,TRBV9,.,TGTGCCAGCAGCGTAGGCGGGTACAGCACAGATACGCAGTATTTT,CASSVGGYSTDTQYF
TRBJ2-7,few,TRBV20-1,.,TGCAGTTACAGGGAGGACTACGAGCAGTACTTC,CSYREDYEQYF
TRBJ2-7,once,TRBV6-5,.,TGTGCCAGCATGTCCAGGGCACACGAGCAGTACTTC,CASMSRAHEQYF
TRBJ2-6,once,TRBV2,.,TGTGCCAGCAGTAGGACAGAGGGGGCCAACGTCCTGACTTTC,CASSRTEGANVLTF
TRBJ1-6,.,TRBV2,.,TGTGCCAGCACCGGGCGGAAGGAACTAAGGGGTTCACCCCTCCACTTT,CASTGRKELRGSPLHF
TRBJ1-2,.,TRBV30,.,TGTGCCTCCGGGGAGGATGGCTTCTATGGCTACACCTTC,CASGEDGFYGYTF
TRBJ2-3,.,TRBV2,.,TGTGCCAGCGATGGGAGCACAGATACGCAGTATTTT,CASDGSTDTQYF
TRBJ2-3,.,TRBV5-1,TRBD2,TGCGCCAGCAGCTTTAGCGGGGGTGGGACAGATACGCAGTATTTT,CASSFSGGGTDTQYF
TRBJ1-3,.,TRBV9,.,TGTGCCAGCAGCGCGTCAGGGACTAAGGGAAACACCATATATTTT,CASSASGTKGNTIYF